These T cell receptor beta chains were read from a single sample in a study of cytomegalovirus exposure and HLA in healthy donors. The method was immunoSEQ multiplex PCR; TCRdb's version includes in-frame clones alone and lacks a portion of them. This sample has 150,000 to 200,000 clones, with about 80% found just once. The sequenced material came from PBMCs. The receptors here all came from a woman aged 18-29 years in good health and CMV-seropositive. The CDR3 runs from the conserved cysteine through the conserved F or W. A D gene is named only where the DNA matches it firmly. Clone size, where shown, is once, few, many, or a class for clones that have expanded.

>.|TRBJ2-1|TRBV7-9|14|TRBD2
TGTGCCAGCAGCTTAAGTACTAGCGCGGCCGAGCAGTTCTTC
CASSLSTSAAEQFF
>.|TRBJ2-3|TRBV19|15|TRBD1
TGTGCCAGTGTCCCCACGACAGGGGGTTTCGATACGCAGTATTTT
CASVPTTGGFDTQYF
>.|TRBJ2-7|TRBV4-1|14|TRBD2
TGCGCCAGCAGCCCGCGGGAGAGCTCCTACGAGCAGTACTTC
CASSPRESSYEQYF
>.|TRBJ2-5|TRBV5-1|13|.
TGCGCCAGCACAGGGAATCGGTTGGAGACCCAGTACTTC
CASTGNRLETQYF
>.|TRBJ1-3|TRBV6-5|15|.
TGTGCCAGCCGGTCCGTGGGGGGCTCTGGAAACACCATATATTTT
CASRSVGGSGNTIYF
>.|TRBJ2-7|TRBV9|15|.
TGTGCCAGCAGCGTAGAGTCGGACACCCGCTACGAGCAGTACTTC
CASSVESDTRYEQYF
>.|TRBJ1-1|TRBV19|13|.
TGTGCCAGTAGTTGGAGATTGAACACTGAAGCTTTCTTT
CASSWRLNTEAFF
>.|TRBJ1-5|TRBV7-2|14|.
TGTGCCAGCAGCTACCCGGGACTCAATCAGCCCCAGCATTTT
CASSYPGLNQPQHF
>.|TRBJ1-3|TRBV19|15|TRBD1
TGTGCCAGTACCCTGGACAGGTTCTCTGGAAACACCATATATTTT
CASTLDRFSGNTIYF
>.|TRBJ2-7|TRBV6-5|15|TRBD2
TGTGCCAGCAACATGGAGGGGACTAGCTCCTACGAGCAGTACTTC
CASNMEGTSSYEQYF
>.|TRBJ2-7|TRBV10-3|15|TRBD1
TGTGCCATCAGCGCCGATGGGACAGTCTCCTACGAGCAGTACTTC
CAISADGTVSYEQYF
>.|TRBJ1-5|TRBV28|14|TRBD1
TGTGCCAGCAGGGGGGGACAGGGTGGTCAGCCCCAGCATTTT
CASRGGQGGQPQHF
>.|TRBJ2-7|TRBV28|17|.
TGTGCCAGCAGTCCTATCGGAACAGGGAGCCCCTCCTACGAGCAGTACTTC
CASSPIGTGSPSYEQYF
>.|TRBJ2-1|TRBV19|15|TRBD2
TGTGCCAGTAGTATACGACTAGCGGGGGGAGGTGAGCAGTTCTTC
CASSIRLAGGGEQFF
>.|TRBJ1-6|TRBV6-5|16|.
TGTGCCAGCAGTTACTCGGCCCCGGGACACGACGGGGCCCTCCACTTT
CASSYSAPGHDGALHF
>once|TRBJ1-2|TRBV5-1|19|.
TGCGCCAGCAGCTTGGTTGATGGGTTCGAGGGGGACCTAATTTATGGCTACACCTTC
CASSLVDGFEGDLIYGYTF
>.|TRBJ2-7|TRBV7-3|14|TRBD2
TGTGCCAGCAGCCCCAGCGGGGCCCCGGGGGAGCAGTACTTC
CASSPSGAPGEQYF
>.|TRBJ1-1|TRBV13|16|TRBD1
TGTGCCAGCAGCTCTATGTCCGGGACAGGGCCAACTGAAGCTTTCTTT
CASSSMSGTGPTEAFF
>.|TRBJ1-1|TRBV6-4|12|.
TGTGCCAGCCCCGGAAACAGGGCTGAAGCTTTCTTT
CASPGNRAEAFF
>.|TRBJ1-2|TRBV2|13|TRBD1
TGTGCCAGCAGCTGGACAGGAATAGATGGCTACACCTTC
CASSWTGIDGYTF
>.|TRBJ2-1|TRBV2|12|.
TGTGCTCAGAAGGGGAACTCGAATGAGCAGTTCTTC
CAQKGNSNEQFF
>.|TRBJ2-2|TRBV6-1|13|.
TGTGCCAGCAAGGGACACCCCACCGGGGAGCTGTTTTTT
CASKGHPTGELFF
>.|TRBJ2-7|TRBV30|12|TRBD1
TGTGCCTGGAACAGGGGCTCCTACGAGCAGTACTTC
CAWNRGSYEQYF
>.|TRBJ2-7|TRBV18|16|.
TGTGCCAGCTCACCACGCTTAGGGGTAGGGTTCTACGAGCAGTACTTC
CASSPRLGVGFYEQYF
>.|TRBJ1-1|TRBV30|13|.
TGTGCCTGGAGTGTACAACCGAACACTGAAGCTTTCTTT
CAWSVQPNTEAFF
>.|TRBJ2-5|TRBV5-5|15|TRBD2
TGTGCCAGCTTCCGGACTAGCGGGGCCCAAGAGACCCAGTACTTC
CASFRTSGAQETQYF
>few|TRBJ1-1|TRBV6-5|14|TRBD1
TGTGCCAGCAGTTACCTACAGGGGTACACTGAAGCTTTCTTT
CASSYLQGYTEAFF
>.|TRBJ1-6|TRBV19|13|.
TGTGCCACCCTCCAGGGCGCCAATTCACCCCTCCACTTT
CATLQGANSPLHF
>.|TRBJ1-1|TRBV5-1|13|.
TGCGCCAGCAGCTTAACAGCAAACACTGAAGCTTTCTTT
CASSLTANTEAFF
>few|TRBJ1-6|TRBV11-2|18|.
TGTGCCAGCAGCTTAGTTCGGGCAGGGAAAGGGAATAATTCACCCCTCCACTTT
CASSLVRAGKGNNSPLHF
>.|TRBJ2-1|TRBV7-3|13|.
TGTGCCAGCAGCTTAAGTGACATCGGTGAGCAGTTCTTC
CASSLSDIGEQFF
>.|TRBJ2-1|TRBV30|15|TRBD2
TGTGCCTGGAGTGTAGGACTAGCGGGGGGCGTCGAGCAGTTCTTC
CAWSVGLAGGVEQFF
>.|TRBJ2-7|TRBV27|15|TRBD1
TGTGCCAGCAGCCTTTCGAGAAGGGGGCTGAACGAGCAGTACTTC
CASSLSRRGLNEQYF
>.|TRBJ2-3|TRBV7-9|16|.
TGTGCCAGCACCCCATCGGCGGCCTACTCCACAGATACGCAGTATTTT
CASTPSAAYSTDTQYF
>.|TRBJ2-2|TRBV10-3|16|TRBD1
TGTGCCATCAGCGGGACAGGGGAAGCGGGAACCGGGGAGCTGTTTTTT
CAISGTGEAGTGELFF
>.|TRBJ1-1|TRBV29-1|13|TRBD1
TGCAGCGTGGCCCGCGACCGGGACAGTGAAGCTTTCTTT
CSVARDRDSEAFF
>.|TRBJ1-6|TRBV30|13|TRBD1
TGTGCCTGTACAGGGGAGGATAATTCACCCCTCCACTTT
CACTGEDNSPLHF
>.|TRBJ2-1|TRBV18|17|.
TGTGCCAGCTCACCGGAAGGCGGGGGCGCAGCATTTAACGAGCAGTTCTTC
CASSPEGGGAAFNEQFF
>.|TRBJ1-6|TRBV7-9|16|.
TGTGCCAGCACTTCCCCCTCCGGGACAAGCGGTTCACCCCTCCACTTT
CASTSPSGTSGSPLHF
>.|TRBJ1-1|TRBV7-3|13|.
TGTGCCAGCAGCTTACAGGGGTTATCTGAAGCTTTCTTT
CASSLQGLSEAFF
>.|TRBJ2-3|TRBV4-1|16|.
TGCGCCAGCAGCCAAGAGGGGACAAGAAGCACAGATACGCAGTATTTT
CASSQEGTRSTDTQYF
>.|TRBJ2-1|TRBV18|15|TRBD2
TGTGCCAGCTCCCCGGGACTAGCGGGGGGCAATGAGCAGTTCTTC
CASSPGLAGGNEQFF
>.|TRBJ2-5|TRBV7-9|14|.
TGTGCCAGCAGTCTCCCAGGGGCCAGGGAGACCCAGTACTTC
CASSLPGARETQYF